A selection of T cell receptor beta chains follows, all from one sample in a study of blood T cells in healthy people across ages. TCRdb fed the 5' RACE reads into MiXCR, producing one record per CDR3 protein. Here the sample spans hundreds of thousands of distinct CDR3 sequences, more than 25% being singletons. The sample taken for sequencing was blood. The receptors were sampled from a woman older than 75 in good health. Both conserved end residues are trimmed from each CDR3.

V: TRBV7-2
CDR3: ASSLTGTSGGRETQY

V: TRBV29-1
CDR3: SVGGVETQY

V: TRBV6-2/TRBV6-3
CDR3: ASTPGTGVNEQY

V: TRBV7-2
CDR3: ASSLAGQEEETQY

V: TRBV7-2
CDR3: ASSLWGEFGYT

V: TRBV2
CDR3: ASFMPYTDTQY

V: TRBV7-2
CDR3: ASSFGQGPSYEQY

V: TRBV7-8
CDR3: ASSQMVGRAEAF

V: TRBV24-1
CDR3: ATSGGSGGKDTQY

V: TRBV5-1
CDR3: ASSLARGDYNEQF

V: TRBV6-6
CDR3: ASSSGLQGVSNEKLF